This T cell receptor (beta chain) is from a study of blood T cell repertoires in COVID-19. This CDR3 has 16 amino acids. Per germline, CDR1 KGHDR and CDR2 SFDVKD. The ends were cut back, 1 base at V and 1 base at J, with 10 bases in the middle. Original analysis: How many nucleated cells were present was estimated from reference gene primer amplification. Data came from immunoSEQ multiplex PCR; TCRdb stores just in-frame clones and leaves some out. For V, J and clone size, that table is used; D and trimming come from the DNA. This table holds some 240,000 clones, over 75% found once. The Seattle patients joined while their infection was active and were tracked longitudinally afterward.

The sequenced sample consisted of peripheral blood. The clonotype originates from a woman aged 70-85 years with COVID-19, enrolled during active disease. The chain is built from TRBV24-1 and TRBJ2-1, with a tentative D call TRBD2 (5 bases). DNA for the CDR3: TGTGCCACCAGTGATTTCGCGGGTAATTCCTACAATGAGCAGTTCTTC. Its translation: CATSDFAGNSYNEQFF.